One and the same sample provided the 6 T cell receptor beta chains below, sequenced in a study of blood T cell repertoires in COVID-19. Profiled with immunoSEQ multiplex PCR; TCRdb holds only in-frame clones, not every one. The sample shows about 240,000 clones, 86% of them seen only once. The sample taken for sequencing was peripheral blood. The receptors come from a man older than 75 with acute or convalescent COVID-19.

The CDR3: CASSPLGQVNTEAFF. The CDR3 coding sequence is TGTGCCAGCTCACCGCTGGGACAGGTGAACACTGAAGCTTTCTTT. The chain combines TRBV18 with TRBJ1-1; 8 bases fit TRBD1. In germline, CDR1 is KGHSH, CDR2 LQKENI. Trimming at V came to 3 bases and at J to 0 bases, leaving 3 bases not matched to a gene. This CDR3 contains 15 residues.

The rearrangement joins TRBV19 to TRBJ1-1; D uncertain. The germline V gene has CDR1 LNHDA and CDR2 SQIVND (reference sequence). The CDR3 totals 13 residues. Trimming pared 4 bases from V and 4 bases from J, leaving 10 bases between. The CDR3 sequence is CASSNAGITEAFF. The CDR3 DNA follows: TGTGCCAGTAGTAACGCGGGTATCACTGAAGCTTTCTTT.

In regard to this clone: At one end the junction does not follow the germline gene, possibly because of a read error. The J gene is TRBJ1-1, the V gene TRBV7-7, with D unclear. The germline CDR1 and CDR2 sequences are SSHAT and FNYEAQ (reference sequence). The CDR3 consists of 17 residues. The CDR3 region has the DNA TGTGCTAGCAGCTTGGTCGGACGGGGTTTGGTCGACACTGAAGCTTTCTTT. This codes for CASSLVGRGLVDTEAFF.

J is TRBJ1-6 and V is TRBV27; 7 bases match TRBD1. The V segment lost 5 bases and the J segment 7 bases; nucleotides outside the gene matches: 5. The CDR3 spans 14 residues. Germline lookup yields CDR1 MNHEY and CDR2 SMNVEV (reference sequence). CDR3 sequence: CASSADRANSPLHF. The CDR3 nucleotides are TGTGCCAGCAGTGCCGACAGGGCCAATTCACCCCTCCACTTT.

V and J are TRBV7-9 and TRBJ2-7; D is unclear. Trimming pared 0 bases from V and 4 bases from J, leaving 16 bases between. Germline V gene lookup returns CDR1 SEHNR and CDR2 FQNEAQ (reference sequence). This CDR3 is 16 amino acids long. This CDR3 reads CASSLAPEPFAYEQYF. CDR3 DNA: TGTGCCAGCAGCTTAGCGCCGGAGCCCTTCGCTTACGAGCAGTACTTC.

This chain links TRBV19 with TRBJ2-1; 7 positions agree with TRBD2. This CDR3 is 16 amino acids long. Losses at the gene ends were 3 bases for V and 12 bases for J; bases not matched to a gene: 17. Germline V CDR1 and CDR2: LNHDA, SQIVND (reference sequence). The CDR3 coding sequence is TGTGCCAGTAGTATCGAATCCAGCGGGATTGCGTATGGGCAGTTCTTC. This codes for CASSIESSGIAYGQFF.